This section outlines one TCR beta chain sequence together with its context. The antigen is not known. One end of the junction is discordant with germline, which a read error may explain. The data were obtained in a study of tumor-infiltrating lymphocytes in primary liver carcinoma. The researchers produced TCR beta cDNA from around 0.5 ug total RNA with a constant-region primer. Modified slightly, ARM-PCR produced TCR beta libraries over three nested multiplex PCR rounds. TRBV1-TRBV30 forward primers paired with a C-beta reverse primer drove the first two PCR rounds, ten to eleven cycles each. Each CDR3 protein is one row after TCRdb ran MiXCR on the multiplex PCR reads. The sample comprises hundreds of thousands of distinct CDR3 sequences, about 50% of which are singletons, and over 15% rests with the top ten. There are 15 residues in the CDR3. Unsorted whole blood supplied the RNA, and germline DNA was extracted too.

General study results and limits: Tumor specimens were characterized by a significantly higher top-250-clone fraction than blood (p = 0.039). Tumor-adjacent and tumor-blood pairs showed less overlap than tumor region pairs.

The receptor comes from a woman in her 30s with primary liver carcinoma and hepatitis B virus infection. The sequencing sample was made of peripheral blood. The rearrangement uses TRBV12-3 or TRBV12-4 and TRBJ1-3, with D hard to call. The CDR3 protein is CAGSYHLISGNTIYF. The CDR3, as DNA: TGTGCCGGCAGTTACCACCTGATCTCTGGAAACACCATATATTTT.